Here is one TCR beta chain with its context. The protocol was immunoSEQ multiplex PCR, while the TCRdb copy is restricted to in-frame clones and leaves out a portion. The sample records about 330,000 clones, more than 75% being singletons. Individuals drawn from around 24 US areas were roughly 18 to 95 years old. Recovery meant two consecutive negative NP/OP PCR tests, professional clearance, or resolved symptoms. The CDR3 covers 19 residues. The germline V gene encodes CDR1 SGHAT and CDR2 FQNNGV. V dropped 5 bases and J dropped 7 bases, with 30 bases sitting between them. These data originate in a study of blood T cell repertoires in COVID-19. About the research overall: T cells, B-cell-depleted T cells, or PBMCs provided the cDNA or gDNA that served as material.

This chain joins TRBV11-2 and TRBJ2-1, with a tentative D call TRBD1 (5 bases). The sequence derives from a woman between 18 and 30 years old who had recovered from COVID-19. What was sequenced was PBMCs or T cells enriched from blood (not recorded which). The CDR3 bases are TGTGCCAGCAGCCCCCGGGTAGGGGCGACAGCGCCTAAACCGAATGAGCAGTTCTTC. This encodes CASSPRVGATAPKPNEQFF.